These 20 T cell receptor beta chains originate from one sample sequenced in a study of blood T cell repertoires in COVID-19. This table comes from immunoSEQ multiplex PCR, and its TCRdb copy is limited to in-frame clones, with some not included. Of 200,000 or so clones detected, roughly 90% appear once; the ten largest clones hold roughly 2.5%. The sequencing input was peripheral blood. The origin of the receptors is a woman aged 55-70 years with acute or convalescent COVID-19.

V usage is TRBV29-1 and J usage is TRBJ2-7; D may be TRBD2 (6 bases). Trimming took off 1 base at V and 0 bases at J, with 16 bases between the two ends. The CDR3 runs 16 residues. The germline V gene encodes CDR1 SQVTM and CDR2 ANQGSEA. DNA for the CDR3: TGCAGCGTTGAAGGTGGCGGGGCAGCTAGCTCCTACGAGCAGTACTTC. Its translation: CSVEGGGAASSYEQYF.

V and J are TRBV6-5 and TRBJ1-2, with 7 nucleotides matching TRBD1. Looked up from germline, CDR1 is MNHEY and CDR2 is SVGAGI. Losses at the gene ends were 6 bases for V and 5 bases for J; bases not matched to a gene: 12. The CDR3 has 15 amino acids. The CDR3 region is CASSRPSTGVYGYTF. As DNA, the CDR3 is TGTGCCAGCAGCCGCCCCAGTACAGGGGTATATGGCTACACCTTC.

The V call is TRBV2, the J call TRBJ2-5, with D perhaps TRBD1 (5 bases). The germline V and J ends were trimmed by 0 bases and 5 bases, with 10 bases remaining between them. CDR3 length: 14 residues. Per germline, CDR1 SNHLY and CDR2 FYNNEI. CDR3 loop: CASSEATGWETQYF. CDR3 nucleotides: TGTGCCAGCAGTGAAGCCACAGGATGGGAGACCCAGTACTTC.

This chain links TRBV24-1 with TRBJ1-6; a possible D gene is TRBD1 (6 bases). With 4 bases removed from V and 0 bases from J, the gap between germline ends came to 12 bases. CDR3 length equals 17 residues. Germline V gene sequence: CDR1 KGHDR, CDR2 SFDVKD. DNA of the CDR3: TGTGCCACCAGTGAACAGGGTAGAGGCTCCTATAATTCACCCCTCCACTTT. The encoded protein is CATSEQGRGSYNSPLHF.

This sequence joins TRBV14 and TRBJ1-2, with D hard to call. Trimming shortened V by 0 bases and J by 6 bases, and 8 bases separated the two germline ends. The CDR3 has 13 residues. Germline-derived CDR1 and CDR2 are SGHDN and FVKESK. The CDR3 DNA sequence: TGTGCCAGCAGCCAAGAAAGAGGGCATGGCTACACCTTC. Its protein product is CASSQERGHGYTF.

This chain joins TRBV10-3 and TRBJ1-5; 9 bases agree with TRBD1. Looked up from germline, CDR1 is ENHRY and CDR2 is SYGVKD. The CDR3 extends over 15 amino acids. V shed 3 bases and J 3 bases; nucleotides not matched to a gene: 3. Here the CDR3 DNA reads TGTGCCATCAGTGACGACAGGGGGTACAATCAGCCCCAGCATTTT. Its protein is CAISDDRGYNQPQHF.

V is TRBV14 and J is TRBJ2-5; D not resolved. V shed 5 bases and J shed 1 base, with 8 bases lying between them. Germline V gene lookup returns CDR1 SGHDN and CDR2 FVKESK. The length of the CDR3 is 13 residues. CDR3 DNA: TGTGCCAGCAGCATACACCTCCAAGAGACCCAGTACTTC. Translated, it gives CASSIHLQETQYF.

J is TRBJ2-2 and V is TRBV7-2; maybe TRBD1 (5 bases). Germline assignment: CDR1 SGHTA and CDR2 FQGNSA. The CDR3 covers 14 residues. V was pared by 3 bases and J by 4 bases, with 9 bases between. The CDR3 reads CASSFSQGTGELFF. In nucleotides, the CDR3 is TGTGCCAGCAGCTTTTCCCAGGGCACCGGGGAGCTGTTTTTT.

The gene calls are TRBV7-2 and TRBJ2-2; 8 nucleotides agree with TRBD2. Germline CDR1 reads SGHTA; CDR2 reads FQGNSA. After removal of 3 bases from V and 0 bases from J, the junction contained 9 bases not matched to a gene. The CDR3 totals 18 residues. In nucleotides, the CDR3 is TGTGCCAGCAGCTTGCGGAGCGGGAGTAGGGCGAACACCGGGGAGCTGTTTTTT. Its protein is CASSLRSGSRANTGELFF.

The CDR3 region has the DNA TGTGCCAGCAGAACAGGGTTGAGCACTGAAGCTTTCTTT. It yields the protein CASRTGLSTEAFF. The chain combines TRBV28 with TRBJ1-1, with D possibly matching TRBD1 (6 bases). The V gene lost 6 bases and the J gene lost 4 bases, with 12 bases spanning the gap. Germline CDR1 is MDHEN and CDR2 is SYDVKM. This CDR3 is 13 amino acids long.

This clone was detected only once. V and J are TRBV6-6 and TRBJ2-4; D not certain. The CDR3 length is 12 residues. Germline V gives CDR1 MNHNY, CDR2 SVGAGI (reference sequence). The germline V and J ends were trimmed by 6 bases and 6 bases, with 9 bases remaining between them. The CDR3 region is CASSPARNIQYF. The DNA of the CDR3 is TGTGCCAGCAGCCCCGCTAGAAACATTCAGTACTTC.

The chain carries TRBV7-2 and TRBJ1-3; D unresolved. The CDR3 runs 15 residues. The V gene's germline CDR1 is SGHTA and CDR2 FQGNSA. V lost 1 base and J 4 bases, leaving 11 bases between the germline ends. This CDR3 reads CASSLGDTGGNTIYF. The CDR3 DNA is TGTGCCAGCAGCTTAGGTGACACTGGAGGAAACACCATATATTTT. Full variable domain (rest looked up from reference TRBV7-2 and TRBJ1-3): GAGVSQSPSNKVTEKGKDVELRCDPISGHTALYWYRQSLGQGLEFLIYFQGNSAPDKSGLPSDRFSAERTGGSVSTLTIQRTQQEDSAVYLCASSLGDTGGNTIYFGEGSWLTVV.

The J gene is TRBJ2-1, the V gene TRBV3-1 (or the pseudogene TRBV3-2); no clear D. Trimming pared 5 bases from V and 8 bases from J, leaving 13 bases between. The V gene's germline CDR1 is LGHDT and CDR2 YNNKEL (reference sequence). The CDR3 is 13 amino acids. The CDR3 spells CASSVQVFDEQFF. CDR3 nucleotides: TGTGCCAGCAGCGTTCAGGTGTTCGATGAGCAGTTCTTC.

The CDR3 sequence is CASSYWDSAWGTGELFF. CDR3 sequence (DNA): TGTGCCAGCAGTTACTGGGACAGCGCCTGGGGCACCGGGGAGCTGTTTTTT. The chain combines TRBV6-2 or TRBV6-3 with TRBJ2-2; 7 bases align to TRBD1. The CDR3 has 17 residues. Germline V CDR1 and CDR2: MNHEY, SVGEGT. With 1 base clipped from V and 4 bases from J, the junction kept 9 bases outside the gene matches.

The table lists this clone with a count of one. DNA for the CDR3: TGTGCCAGCAGCATACGGGACAGGGGGCAGGAAAAACTGTTTTTT. Encoded protein: CASSIRDRGQEKLFF. The chain links TRBV7-2 to TRBJ1-4; 12 nucleotides match TRBD1. After removal of 5 bases from V and 8 bases from J, the junction contained 6 bases not matched to a gene. The germline CDR1 and CDR2 sequences are SGHTA and FQGNSA. The CDR3 extends over 15 amino acids. The whole variable domain, filled in from reference TRBV7-2 and TRBJ1-4, reads GAGVSQSPSNKVTEKGKDVELRCDPISGHTALYWYRQSLGQGLEFLIYFQGNSAPDKSGLPSDRFSAERTGGSVSTLTIQRTQQEDSAVYLCASSIRDRGQEKLFFGSGTQLSVL.

The chain couples TRBV27 to TRBJ1-6; D gene unclear. Trimming left V 6 bases short and J 0 bases short, with 6 bases between. The CDR3 loop spans 14 amino acids. Germline V lookup: CDR1 MNHEY, CDR2 SMNVEV (reference sequence). The CDR3 DNA sequence: TGTGCCAGCAGAAGGAGCTCCTATAATTCACCCCTCCACTTT. Its protein is CASRRSSYNSPLHF.

This chain joins TRBV28 and TRBJ1-2; 8 bases fit TRBD1. V shed 2 bases, J shed 4 bases, and the junction held 9 bases outside the gene matches. The CDR3 has 16 residues. The germline V gene encodes CDR1 MDHEN and CDR2 SYDVKM. CDR3 amino acids: CASSLGGYRGSYGYTF. The CDR3 nucleotides read TGTGCCAGCAGTTTAGGGGGGTACAGGGGGTCCTATGGCTACACCTTC.

The chain recombines TRBV5-6 with TRBJ1-5; 7 bases line up with TRBD1. J lost 6 bases, V lost 0 bases, and 6 bases had no gene match. CDR3 length: 15 amino acids. From germline, CDR1 is SGHDT and CDR2 YYEEEE. The DNA for the CDR3 is TGTGCCAGCAGCTTGGCTAGGGGGCAAAGTCAGCCCCAGCATTTT. Translated, it gives CASSLARGQSQPQHF.

This clone turned up a few times. The chain links TRBV28 to TRBJ1-5, with TRBD1 matching 11 bases. The length of the CDR3 is 17 residues. Germline V gene data show CDR1 as MDHEN and CDR2 as SYDVKM. V trimming: 3 bases; J trimming: 0 bases; junction bases outside the gene matches: 4. The CDR3 reads CASSLRTGGSSNQPQHF. The CDR3 DNA follows: TGTGCCAGCAGTTTGCGGACAGGGGGCAGTAGCAATCAGCCCCAGCATTTT.

This chain links TRBV2 with TRBJ1-2; D gene ambiguous. The CDR3 is made up of 13 amino acids. Looked up from germline, CDR1 is SNHLY and CDR2 is FYNNEI. V lost 3 bases, J lost 4 bases, and 9 bases lay in between. The CDR3 is CASSDAEAYGYTF. The DNA of the CDR3 is TGTGCCAGCAGTGATGCAGAGGCCTATGGCTACACCTTC.